Sequencing of this T cell receptor (beta chain) was carried out in a study of T-cell memory formation after mild COVID-19. Via MiXCR, TCRdb re-called the 5' RACE reads, giving one row per CDR3 protein. The data contain some 180,000 distinct CDR3 sequences, around 13% of them seen just once; the ten biggest clones take up approximately 3.4%. The CDR3 has 13 amino acids. The germline V gene encodes CDR1 PRHDT and CDR2 FYEKMQ (reference sequence). With regard to this clonotype: Mismatch with germline at one junction end may stem from a read error.

The origin of this receptor is a man aged 18-30 years who had mild COVID-19 (a few samples of this study predate the infection). Cell type and time point are not known. The chain has TRBV13 and TRBJ2-2; 11 bases agree with TRBD2. The specimen was PBMCs or a T cell subset sorted from them (not recorded which). The CDR3 sequence: CASSLLAGGPAAF. The CDR3 nucleotides read TGTGCCAGCAGCTTACTAGCGGGGGGCCCTGCCGCCTTT.